This paragraph covers one T cell receptor beta chain sequence. The entry originates in a study of blood T cell repertoires in COVID-19. Across the whole study: The origin of the acute and convalescent COVID-19 samples was the United States, Italy and Spain.

Trimming shortened V by 0 bases and J by 4 bases, and 12 bases separated the two germline ends. This CDR3 is built from 15 residues. Per the germline V gene, CDR1 is SGDLS and CDR2 is YYNGEE. Under the authors' procedure: Amplification of reference gene primers was used by the study to estimate nucleated cell counts. The table came from immunoSEQ multiplex PCR; TCRdb's copy has only in-frame clones and leaves some out. That table gives V, J and clone size, and the DNA gave D and trimming. The sample contains under 200,000 clones, approximately 81% of which appear only once. Sequences were obtained from peripheral blood. The chain recombines TRBV9 with TRBJ2-3; tentatively, D is TRBD2 (6 bases). This TCR came from a man between 18 and 35 years old with active or convalescent COVID-19. The CDR3 protein is CASSVGPGEADTQYF. The CDR3 coding sequence is TGTGCCAGCAGCGTAGGGCCGGGGGAGGCAGATACGCAGTATTTT.